One and the same sample provided the 6 T cell receptor beta chains below, sequenced in a study of CD4 T cells in relation to SARS-CoV-2 and coronaviruses (dated by TCRdb to about 2021). CD4+ T cells from unexposed donors were collected before the COVID-19 pandemic (2011-2018). The EasySep CD4+ T cell isolation kit was used to isolate CD4+ T cells once the cultures had run for ten to eleven days. Receptors were amplified or captured by the immunoSEQ multiplex PCR assay. The source is immuneACCESS, and TCRdb retained only in-frame sequences with V and J called. Part of the clones is not carried over; for the studies checked, unresolved V genes explain less than half of this, and the remainder is unexplained. In this sample the table shows around 24,000 clones, roughly 82% of which occur a single time. 8% to 13% of the sample rests with the top ten. Their target antigens are unknown. Specimen: CD4+ T cells from PBMCs, cultured in vitro. The receptor source for this set is a human donor in good health.

The chain's CDR3 is CASSYRNTGELFF. The DNA of the CDR3 is TGTGCCAGCAGTTACAGGAACACCGGGGAGCTGTTTTTT. This chain joins TRBV2 and TRBJ2-2; no firm D call. V lost 5 bases to trimming and J lost 1 base, with 5 bases between them. CDR1 is SNHLY and CDR2 is FYNNEI in the germline V gene. The length of the CDR3 is 13 residues.

The rearrangement uses TRBV19 and TRBJ2-4, with D tentatively TRBD2 (6 bases). Trimming took 6 bases from V and 7 from J, leaving 13 bases between them. Germline lookup yields CDR1 LNHDA and CDR2 SQIVND (reference sequence). The CDR3 consists of 13 residues. DNA for the CDR3: TGTGCCAGTAGGCGGGACTCAAGGAACATTCAGTACTTC. Protein product: CASRRDSRNIQYF.

The V and J genes are TRBV6-5 and TRBJ2-1, with TRBD2 identical over 8 bases. The junction had 7 bases not matched to a gene; V was cut back by 4 bases and J by 8 bases. The CDR3 covers 14 residues. Germline V CDR1 and CDR2: MNHEY, SVGAGI. CDR3 sequence: CASSFEREIDEQFF. CDR3 DNA sequence: TGTGCCAGCAGTTTTGAGCGGGAGATTGATGAGCAGTTCTTC.

This clone was seen a handful of times. The rearrangement joins TRBV20-1 to TRBJ2-3, with D unclear. Germline lookup yields CDR1 DFQATT and CDR2 SNEGSKA (reference sequence). The V end was cut by 5 bases, the J end by 3 bases, with 6 bases between. The length of the CDR3 is 11 residues. The DNA of the CDR3 is TGCAGTGCTGCCGAAACAGATACGCAGTATTTT. This sequence encodes CSAAETDTQYF.

The chain combines TRBV7-2 with TRBJ2-7, with 7 bases identical to TRBD1. CDR3 size: 15 residues. Germline V lookup: CDR1 SGHTA, CDR2 FQGNSA. J lost 4 bases, V lost 5 bases, and 11 bases had no gene match. CDR3 nucleotide sequence: TGTGCCAGCAGCACAACAGGACAGGAAGGGTACGAGCAGTACTTC. Residues: CASSTTGQEGYEQYF.

V and J are TRBV6-5 and TRBJ1-5; D is unclear. This CDR3 contains 15 residues. In germline, CDR1 is MNHEY, CDR2 SVGAGI. V was trimmed by 5 bases and J by 3 bases, leaving 14 bases between them. Here the CDR3 reads CASSRTALNNQPQHF. The CDR3 nucleotides read TGTGCCAGCAGTCGGACGGCGCTGAACAATCAGCCCCAGCATTTT.